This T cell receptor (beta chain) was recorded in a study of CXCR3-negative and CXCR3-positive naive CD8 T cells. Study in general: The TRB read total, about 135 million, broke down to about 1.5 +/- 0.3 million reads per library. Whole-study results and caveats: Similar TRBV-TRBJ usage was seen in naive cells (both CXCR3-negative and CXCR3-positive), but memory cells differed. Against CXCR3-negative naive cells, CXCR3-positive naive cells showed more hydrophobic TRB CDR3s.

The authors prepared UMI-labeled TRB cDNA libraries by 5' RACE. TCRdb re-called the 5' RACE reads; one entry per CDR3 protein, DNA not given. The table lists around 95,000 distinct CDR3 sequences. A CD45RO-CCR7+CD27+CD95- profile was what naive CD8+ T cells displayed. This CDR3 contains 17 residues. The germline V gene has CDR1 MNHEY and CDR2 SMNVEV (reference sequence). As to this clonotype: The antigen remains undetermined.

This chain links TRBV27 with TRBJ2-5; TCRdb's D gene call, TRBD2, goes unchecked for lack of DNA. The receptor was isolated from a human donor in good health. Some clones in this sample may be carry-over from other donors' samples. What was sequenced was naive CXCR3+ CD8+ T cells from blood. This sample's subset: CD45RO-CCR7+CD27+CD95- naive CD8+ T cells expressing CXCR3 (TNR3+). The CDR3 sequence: CASSPGTSGGYQETQYF.